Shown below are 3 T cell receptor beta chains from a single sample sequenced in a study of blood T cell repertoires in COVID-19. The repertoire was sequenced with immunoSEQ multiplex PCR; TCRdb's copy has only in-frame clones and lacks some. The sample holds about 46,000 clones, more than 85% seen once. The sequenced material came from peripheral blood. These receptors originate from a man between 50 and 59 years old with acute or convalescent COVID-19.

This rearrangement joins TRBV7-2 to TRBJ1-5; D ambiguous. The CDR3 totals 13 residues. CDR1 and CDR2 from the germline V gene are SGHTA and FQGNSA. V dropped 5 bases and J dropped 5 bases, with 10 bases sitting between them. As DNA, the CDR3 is TGTGCCAGCAGCCAAGCGAGGGATCAGCCCCAGCATTTT. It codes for CASSQARDQPQHF.

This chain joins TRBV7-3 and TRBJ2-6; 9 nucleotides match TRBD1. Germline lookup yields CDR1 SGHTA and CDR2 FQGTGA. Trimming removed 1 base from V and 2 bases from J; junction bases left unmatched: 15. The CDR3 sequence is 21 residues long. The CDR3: CASSLIGGQGDSLAGANVLTF. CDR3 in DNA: TGTGCCAGCAGCTTAATCGGGGGACAGGGTGACAGTTTGGCTGGGGCCAACGTCCTGACTTTC. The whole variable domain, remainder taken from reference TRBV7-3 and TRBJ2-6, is GAGVSQTPSNKVTEKGKYVELRCDPISGHTALYWYRQSLGQGPEFLIYFQGTGAADDSGLPNDRFFAVRPEGSVSTLKIQRTERGDSAVYLCASSLIGGQGDSLAGANVLTFGAGSRLTVL.

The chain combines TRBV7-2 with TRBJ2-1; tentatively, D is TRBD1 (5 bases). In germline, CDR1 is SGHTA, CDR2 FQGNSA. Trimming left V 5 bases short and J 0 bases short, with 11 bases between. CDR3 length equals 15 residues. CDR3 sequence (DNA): TGTGCCAGCAGCACAACAGGCAGCTCCTACAATGAGCAGTTCTTC. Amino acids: CASSTTGSSYNEQFF.